This T cell receptor beta chain was observed in a study of T cells in tumors after PD-1 blockade. Study context: Each patient got pembrolizumab 200 mg every 3 weeks or cemiplimab 350 mg every 2 weeks.

Here immunoSEQ multiplex PCR was the method, and the copy in TCRdb shows in-frame clones only, minus some. The table shows about 1,600 clones, with 55% to 80% occurring only once. The CDR3 consists of 13 residues. V was cut by 2 bases and J by 5 bases, with 7 bases left in between. Germline V gene lookup returns CDR1 ENHRY and CDR2 SYGVKD. Template: tumor biopsy or peripheral blood genomic DNA, about 550-6,500 ng per sample. The V gene is TRBV10-3, the J gene TRBJ1-5; D remains unclear. The TCR comes from a human donor with cutaneous squamous cell carcinoma. This specimen was tumor tissue, taken before anti-PD-1 treatment. The CDR3 protein is CAISEPGDQPQHF. DNA of the CDR3: TGTGCCATCAGTGAGCCTGGAGATCAGCCCCAGCATTTT.